The rows below give T cell receptor beta chains drawn from one sample of a study of shared clonotypes between healthy human individuals. This table comes from immunoSEQ multiplex PCR, and its TCRdb copy is limited to in-frame clones, with some not included. This table has more than 1.2 million clones, around 98.5% appearing once. The sample was naive CD4+ T cells sorted from blood. The receptors originated from a man under 40 in good health. Each CDR3 is given with its conserved first and last residue. The D gene is left open where the match is weak. Only part of the rows carry a size: once, few, many, or a class if the clone is expanded.

size	V	J	D	DNA	CDR3
.	TRBV5-1	TRBJ2-1	.	TGCGCCAGCAGTTTGGCGTTGTCCTACAATGAGCAGTTCTTC	CASSLALSYNEQFF
.	TRBV30	TRBJ2-5	.	TGTGCCTGGAGGCCGGAGGATTGGAAAGAGACCCAGTACTTC	CAWRPEDWKETQYF
.	TRBV7-3	TRBJ2-2	.	TGTGCCAGCAGCATGACTAAGCCGAACACCGGGGAGCTGTTTTTT	CASSMTKPNTGELFF
.	TRBV28	TRBJ2-7	.	TGTGCCAGCTTAGTTGCAGGGGACTCCTACGAGCAGTACTTC	CASLVAGDSYEQYF
.	TRBV30	TRBJ2-7	.	TGTGCCTGGAGTGTCGGCCCCGGTGGGCAGTACTTC	CAWSVGPGGQYF
.	TRBV7-9	TRBJ2-1	.	TGTGCCAGCAGCTTACTTTTGAGCTCCTACAATGAGCAGTTCTTC	CASSLLLSSYNEQFF
.	TRBV28	TRBJ1-4	.	TGTGCCAGCAGCTTGAGGGGGGGGTTTAATGAAAAACTGTTTTTT	CASSLRGGFNEKLFF
.	TRBV10-3	TRBJ2-5	TRBD2	TGTGCCATCAGTGTAGAGCCTTTAGCGGGCCTAGAGACCCAGTACTTC	CAISVEPLAGLETQYF
.	TRBV7-7	TRBJ2-1	.	TGTGCTAGCAGCCCATCCACCGGCCCTGGCGATGAGCAGTTCTTC	CASSPSTGPGDEQFF
.	TRBV18	TRBJ2-2	.	TGTGCCAGCTCAATAGGGAAGAACACCGGGGAGCTGTTTTTT	CASSIGKNTGELFF
.	TRBV10-3	TRBJ1-1	TRBD1	TGTGCCATCAGTGGGGGGACAGGGCCCCAACCCCCCACTGAAGCTTTCTTT	CAISGGTGPQPPTEAFF
.	TRBV19	TRBJ1-2	.	TGTGCCAGTAGTAGGGTTGGGGCTAACTATGGCTACACCTTC	CASSRVGANYGYTF
.	TRBV5-1	TRBJ2-7	TRBD2	TGCGCCAGCAGCTGGGGACTAGCGGGAGAGCAGGGGTACGAGCAGTACTTC	CASSWGLAGEQGYEQYF
.	TRBV6-4	TRBJ2-7	.	TGTGCCAGCAGTGTCAGTAGGAAATCCTACGAGCAGTACTTC	CASSVSRKSYEQYF
.	TRBV5-6	TRBJ2-3	.	TGTGCCAGCAGCTCAGACAGATTCACAGATACGCAGTATTTT	CASSSDRFTDTQYF
.	TRBV5-5	TRBJ1-2	TRBD1	TGTGCCAGCAGCGGGACAGGTTCCGATGGCTACACCTTC	CASSGTGSDGYTF
.	TRBV5-1	TRBJ2-7	.	TGCGCCAGCAGCTCACAGGGCCCTTCCTACGAGCAGTACTTC	CASSSQGPSYEQYF
.	TRBV4-2	TRBJ2-1	TRBD2	TGTGCCAGCAGCCAAGAGTTAGCGGGAGTGATTAATGAGCAGTTCTTC	CASSQELAGVINEQFF
.	TRBV5-4	TRBJ1-2	.	TGTGCCAGCGGACCTATAGACTATGGCTACACCTTC	CASGPIDYGYTF
once	TRBV9	TRBJ2-7	TRBD1	TGTGCCAGCAGCGTTGGAGCGGGACAGGGAAGATACGAGCAGTACTTC	CASSVGAGQGRYEQYF
.	TRBV4-3	TRBJ2-7	.	TGCGCCAGCAGCCAAGCTCTTGACGTCGGACTTGGGGTATACGAGCAGTACTTC	CASSQALDVGLGVYEQYF
.	TRBV5-1	TRBJ2-1	TRBD2	TGCGCCTCATACCCTAGCGGGAGTCTCTCCAATGAGCAGTTCTTC	CASYPSGSLSNEQFF
once	TRBV7-6	TRBJ2-6	.	TGTGCCAGCAGCTTAGTCGCCCGCTCTGGGGCCAACGTCCTGACTTTC	CASSLVARSGANVLTF
.	TRBV11-2	TRBJ1-1	.	TGTGCCAGCAGCCAAGAGATAGGGCGCCCGGCTTTCTTT	CASSQEIGRPAFF
.	TRBV4-1	TRBJ2-7	.	TGCGCCAGCAGCCAAGTAAGGGGTAGCGCCTACGAGCAGTACTTC	CASSQVRGSAYEQYF
.	TRBV9	TRBJ2-7	TRBD2	TGTGCCAGCAGCGTAGATCCAGCGGGAGGGCTGGTACACGAGCAGTACTTC	CASSVDPAGGLVHEQYF
.	TRBV19	TRBJ1-5	.	TGTGCCAGTAGTAAACGGGGGACAACCTTCAATCAGCCCCAGCATTTT	CASSKRGTTFNQPQHF
.	TRBV4-2	TRBJ1-2	.	TGTGCCAGCAGCCAGGGATCGGACTATGGCTACACCTTC	CASSQGSDYGYTF
.	TRBV2	TRBJ2-3	TRBD2	TGTGCCAGCAGTGAGTCTAGCGGTAGCACAGATACGCAGTATTTT	CASSESSGSTDTQYF
.	TRBV5-6	TRBJ2-7	.	TGTGCCAGCAGCTCGGTGGGAAGGGACGAGCAGTACTTC	CASSSVGRDEQYF
once	TRBV29-1	TRBJ2-1	TRBD2	TGCAGCGGCGGGACTAGCGGGACGGATGAGCAGTTCTTC	CSGGTSGTDEQFF
.	TRBV4-3	TRBJ1-1	TRBD1	TGCGCCAGCAGCCAAGTGACAGGGGGTCCCACTGAAGCTTTCTTT	CASSQVTGGPTEAFF
.	TRBV19	TRBJ1-4	.	TGTGCCAGTAGTATTCGGGCGCGCGATGAAAAACTGTTTTTT	CASSIRARDEKLFF
.	TRBV9	TRBJ2-5	.	TGTGCCAGCAGCCTCGACTCCCTGTACCAAGAGACCCAGTACTTC	CASSLDSLYQETQYF
.	TRBV11-2	TRBJ2-2	TRBD2	TGTGCCAGCAGCTGGCGGGAGTTCGGGGAGCTGTTTTTT	CASSWREFGELFF
.	TRBV7-2	TRBJ2-7	TRBD1	TGTGCCAGCAGCTTAGCGGGAGCGGGACAGGGGGTATACGAGCAGTACTTC	CASSLAGAGQGVYEQYF
.	TRBV6-1	TRBJ2-3	.	TGTGCCAGCAGCGCCCAGGGAGATACGCAGTATTTT	CASSAQGDTQYF
.	TRBV19	TRBJ2-2	.	TGTGCCAGTAGTTCGAATAGCATACCGAACACCGGGGAGCTGTTTTTT	CASSSNSIPNTGELFF
.	TRBV23-1	TRBJ1-3	.	TGCGCCAGCAGTCAGCATCAAGAGGGGGTGTACTCTGGAAACACCATATATTTT	CASSQHQEGVYSGNTIYF
.	TRBV6-1	TRBJ2-1	.	TGTGCCAGCAGTACTCTAAATGGCAATGAGCAGTTCTTC	CASSTLNGNEQFF
.	TRBV28	TRBJ1-4	.	TGTGCCAGCAGTTTCCTGGGGGATGCAACTAATGAAAAACTGTTTTTT	CASSFLGDATNEKLFF
.	TRBV5-6	TRBJ1-2	TRBD1	TGTGCCAGCAGAGGACAGGGCAACTATGGCTACACCTTC	CASRGQGNYGYTF
.	TRBV7-7	TRBJ2-6	.	TGTGCTAGCAGCGTCCCTGGTTCTGGGGCCAACGTCCTGACTTTC	CASSVPGSGANVLTF
once	TRBV18	TRBJ2-7	TRBD1	TGTGCCAGCTCACCTAAGGACAGGGGCTTCCACGAGCAGTACTTC	CASSPKDRGFHEQYF
once	TRBV7-6	TRBJ1-2	.	TGTGCCAGCAGCTTAGCGATTTCGGGGTTGGATGGCTACACCTTC	CASSLAISGLDGYTF
.	TRBV11-2	TRBJ2-1	.	TGTGCCAGCAGCCCCTTCCTTGGAGGGAGTTCCTACAATGAGCAGTTCTTC	CASSPFLGGSSYNEQFF
.	TRBV5-1	TRBJ2-7	.	TGCGCCAGCAGCTTGGACGGGATGGGATACGAGCAGTACTTC	CASSLDGMGYEQYF
.	TRBV6-4	TRBJ1-4	.	TGTGCCAGCACGGTGGGACGTGCAACTAATGAAAAACTGTTTTTT	CASTVGRATNEKLFF
.	TRBV28	TRBJ2-1	TRBD1	TGTGCCAGCAGCTTACAAAGGACAGGGGGGCATGAGCAGTTCTTC	CASSLQRTGGHEQFF
.	TRBV5-5	TRBJ2-2	.	TGTGCCAGCAGCCCGGAGGGGAACACCGGGGAGCTGTTTTTT	CASSPEGNTGELFF
.	TRBV7-9	TRBJ2-1	.	TGTGCCAGCACCTTGTGGGAGCGGGACAATGAGCAGTTCTTC	CASTLWERDNEQFF
.	TRBV18	TRBJ2-5	TRBD1	TGTGCCAGCTCACCACTTTTCAGGGGGCAGGAGGAGACCCAGTACTTC	CASSPLFRGQEETQYF
.	TRBV7-9	TRBJ1-5	.	TGTGCCAGCAGCGGGTGGACGGATAATCAGCCCCAGCATTTT	CASSGWTDNQPQHF
.	TRBV5-1	TRBJ1-2	.	TGCGCCAGCAGCTTGGAAGGGAACTATGGCTACACCTTC	CASSLEGNYGYTF
.	TRBV7-8	TRBJ2-1	.	TGTGCCAGCAGCCTGCGTAGGGATGAGCAGTTCTTC	CASSLRRDEQFF
.	TRBV5-1	TRBJ1-1	.	TGCGCCAGCACCAAGGTGGGGACCCGAGACACTGAAGCTTTCTTT	CASTKVGTRDTEAFF
.	TRBV28	TRBJ2-7	TRBD2	TGTGCCAGCTGGGGGGGGACTCCACGTGTCGAGCAGTACTTC	CASWGGTPRVEQYF
.	TRBV11-2	TRBJ1-2	TRBD1	TGTGCCAGCAGCCAGGGACAGGGGTACGGCTACACCTTC	CASSQGQGYGYTF
.	TRBV2	TRBJ1-5	.	TGTGCCAGCAGTGAAGCGCTTCCGAATCAGCCCCAGCATTTT	CASSEALPNQPQHF